Listed here are 10 T cell receptor beta chains from one sample, sequenced in a study of T cell clonotyping in hematopoietic cell transplantation. Produced via immunoSEQ multiplex PCR; TCRdb's table is partial and in-frame only. This sample yields over 8,000 clones, of which about 47% are seen a single time; 13% belongs to the top ten. The sample here was peripheral blood mononuclear cells, taken 100 days after allogeneic stem cell transplant. These receptors were obtained from a female patient aged 45 to 65 who had an allogeneic stem cell transplant from an unrelated donor, so the T cells may come from the graft donor. Some clones in this sample may be carry-over from other donors' samples.

The rearrangement joins TRBV14 to TRBJ1-1, with D uncertain. The CDR3 extends over 13 amino acids. Trimming took 2 bases from V and 8 from J, leaving 12 bases between them. Germline assignment: CDR1 SGHDN and CDR2 FVKESK. CDR3 protein: CASSQNLKGEAFF. CDR3 DNA: TGTGCCAGCAGCCAAAACTTGAAAGGAGAAGCTTTCTTT.

In nucleotides, the CDR3 is TGTGCCTGGTCTCTGGACAGGGCGGAGACCCAGTACTTC. This codes for CAWSLDRAETQYF. This chain uses TRBV30 with TRBJ2-5; 8 bases align to TRBD1. Germline CDR1 and CDR2: GTSNPN and SVGIG (reference sequence). The junction had 7 bases not matched to a gene; V was cut back by 5 bases and J by 5 bases. This CDR3 contains 13 residues.

The gene calls are TRBV9 and TRBJ2-1; the D is unclear. This CDR3 region has 17 residues. Trimming cost V 3 bases and J 4 bases, with 20 bases left between them. Germline V gene sequence: CDR1 SGDLS, CDR2 YYNGEE. This CDR3 is CASSALPELGVYNEQFF. The CDR3, as DNA: TGTGCCAGCAGCGCTCTTCCTGAACTTGGGGTATACAATGAGCAGTTCTTC. Complete variable domain (other parts from reference TRBV9 and TRBJ2-1): DSGVTQTPKHLITATGQRVTLRCSPRSGDLSVYWYQQSLDQGLQFLIQYYNGEERAKGNILERFSAQQFPDLHSELNLSSLELGDSALYFCASSALPELGVYNEQFFGPGTRLTVL.

This chain joins TRBV6-5 and TRBJ1-2; D not certain. The germline gives CDR1 MNHEY, CDR2 SVGAGI. Trimming took off 7 bases at V and 5 bases at J, with 11 bases between the two ends. The CDR3 extends over 12 amino acids. CDR3 in amino acids: CASTAGSYGYTF. CDR3 in DNA: TGTGCCAGCACGGCAGGCAGTTATGGCTACACCTTC.

The chain is built from TRBV9 and TRBJ2-7; D remains ambiguous. V was pared by 4 bases and J by 3 bases, with 17 bases between. Per germline, CDR1 SGDLS and CDR2 YYNGEE. The CDR3 is 15 residues long. This CDR3 reads CASSPTSRSIYEQYF. CDR3 nucleotide sequence: TGTGCCAGCAGCCCCACGTCGAGGAGTATCTACGAGCAGTACTTC.

This clone was observed a handful of times. This chain connects TRBV15 to TRBJ1-5; the D gene is possibly TRBD1 (6 bases). V gave up 3 bases and J gave up 7 bases, with 10 bases separating them. There are 13 residues in the CDR3. Germline CDR1 is LNHNV and CDR2 is YYDKDF (reference sequence). CDR3 in DNA: TGTGCCACCAGCAGGGACAGTTTCCAGCCCCAGCATTTT. Amino acids: CATSRDSFQPQHF.

This clone was seen more than once but under ten times. This sequence joins TRBV7-9 and TRBJ1-3, with a tentative D call TRBD1 (5 bases). With 1 base removed from V and 4 bases from J, the gap between germline ends came to 14 bases. Germline loops: CDR1 SEHNR, CDR2 FQNEAQ (reference sequence). The CDR3 extends over 16 amino acids. CDR3 bases: TGTGCCAGCAGCTTAGGGGACGGAGACCTGGGAAACACCATATATTTT. The encoded protein is CASSLGDGDLGNTIYF. The full variable domain, rest sourced from reference TRBV7-9 and TRBJ1-3, is DTGVSQNPRHKITKRGQNVTFRCDPISEHNRLYWYRQTLGQGPEFLTYFQNEAQLEKSRLLSDRFSAERPKGSFSTLEIQRTEQGDSAMYLCASSLGDGDLGNTIYFGEGSWLTVV.

The rearrangement uses TRBV6-1 and TRBJ2-5; the match to TRBD1 covers 7 bases. The V and J ends lost 3 bases and 5 bases, in that order; junction bases with no gene match: 6. CDR3 length equals 14 residues. Per the germline V gene, CDR1 is MNHNS and CDR2 is SASEGT. The CDR3 is CASSERGRRETQYF. The CDR3 DNA reads as TGTGCCAGCAGTGAGAGGGGGCGCCGGGAGACCCAGTACTTC.

V and J are TRBV6-5 and TRBJ2-7; 10 nucleotides match TRBD1. The germline V gene has CDR1 MNHEY and CDR2 SVGAGI. V dropped 5 bases and J dropped 3; count of bases not matched to a gene: 4. This CDR3 is 14 amino acids long. The CDR3 nucleotides are TGTGCCAGCAGTCGCGACAGGGGGCTCTACGAGCAGTACTTC. Amino acids: CASSRDRGLYEQYF.

V gene TRBV30 combines with J gene TRBJ1-3, with unresolved D. The germline gives CDR1 GTSNPN, CDR2 SVGIG (reference sequence). Trimming took off 2 bases at V and 4 bases at J, with 6 bases between the two ends. There are 12 residues in the CDR3. The CDR3 sequence is CAWSYQGNTIYF. The CDR3 nucleotides are TGTGCCTGGAGTTACCAGGGAAACACCATATATTTT.